The source of this T cell receptor beta chain is a study of a mutant IDH1 vaccine in newly diagnosed glioma (dated by TCRdb to the early 2020s). Looking at the study overall: Of the roughly 33 treated patients, around 62% were male and approximately 38% were female, and the mean age was 40.4 years. Before enrollment, patients had received standard therapy of radiotherapy alone, temozolomide alone, or radiochemotherapy with temozolomide; most received the combination. Peripheral blood samples were drawn at six visits, namely V03 (baseline), V05, V07, V10, V12 and V13. Longitudinal TCRB deep sequencing was done for 25 to 30 treated patients, wherever samples were available for exploratory analyses.

Receptor libraries were prepared by the immunoSEQ multiplex PCR assay. Rearranged TCR beta chain sequences were amplified with the hsTCRB Kit following the manufacturer's protocol. TCRB libraries were sequenced on an Illumina MiSeq. For the original study's pipeline: The kit vendor's proprietary platform handled demultiplexing, trimming and gene mapping. Entries here come from immuneACCESS through TCRdb and include only in-frame sequences with V and J called. Some clones fail to appear in such tables; in the studies checked, an unresolved V gene covers under half of the shortfall, and the cause of the remainder is unknown. V and J calls and clone size are given by that table; D and trimming were obtained from the DNA. Counted in this sample were roughly 50,000 clones; approximately 80% of them appeared once. The top ten clones comprise under 20% of the sample. On this clone itself: Its cognate antigen has yet to be identified. No quality values exist for individual bases; no much larger clone is one base distant.

From the cysteine through the phenylalanine, the CDR3 covers 13 amino acids. The kept DNA is CDR3 alone, 39 bases in frame from the first base. Reading the germline V gene (reference sequence) gives CDR1 MNHEY and CDR2 SMNVEV. Germline trimming: 4 bases from V, 6 bases from J; junction bases outside gene matches: 3. This specimen's time point label, per the study, means: baseline, week 1 (first vaccination visit). The sample's treatment or condition label is to be understood as: pre-vaccination baseline after standard-of-care therapy. The donors had newly diagnosed IDH1-mutant astrocytomas of WHO grade 3 or 4 that showed loss of nuclear ATRX. The samples were drawn from NOA16, a multicentre, single-arm, open-label phase I trial in Germany that tested a mutant IDH1 peptide vaccine in humans for the first time. Blood drawn at visit V03 was used as the baseline sample for immunogenicity testing. Genomic DNA for TCRB sequencing was extracted from EDTA blood using the DNeasy Blood and Tissue Kit.

What the study reported, not specific to this receptor: Immune responses induced by the vaccine were seen in approximately 92% of patients across multiple MHC alleles. PBMC samples for TCRB deep sequencing were selected based on availability. Changes in the top peripheral T cell clonotypes picked up by TCRB sequencing did not appear to be linked to pseudoprogression. The authors noted that analyses of patient blood samples could not be reproduced because of sample limitations.

This material consisted of PBMCs, taken from a glioma patient treated with radiotherapy, temozolomide or both. This clonotype originated in a man between 18 and 35 years old with glioma. The V and J genes are TRBV27 and TRBJ2-3, with TRBD2 matching 8 junction bases. CDR3 reads: CASSYGGVDTQYF. The sequence in DNA is TGTGCCAGCAGTTACGGGGGGGTCGATACGCAGTATTTT.